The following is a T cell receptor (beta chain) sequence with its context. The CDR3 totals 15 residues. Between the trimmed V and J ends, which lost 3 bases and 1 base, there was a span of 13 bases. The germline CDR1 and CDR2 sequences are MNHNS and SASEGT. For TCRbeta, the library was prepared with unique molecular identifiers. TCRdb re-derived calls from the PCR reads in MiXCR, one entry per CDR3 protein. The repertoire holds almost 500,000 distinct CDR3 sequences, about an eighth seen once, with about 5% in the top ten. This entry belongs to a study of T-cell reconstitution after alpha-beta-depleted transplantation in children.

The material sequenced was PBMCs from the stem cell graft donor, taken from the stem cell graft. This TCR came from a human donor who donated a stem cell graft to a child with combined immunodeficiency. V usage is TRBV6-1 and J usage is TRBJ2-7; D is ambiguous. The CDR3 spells CASSEPRFKSYEQYF. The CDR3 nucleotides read TGTGCCAGCAGTGAGCCGCGGTTTAAATCCTACGAGCAGTACTTC.